The clone carrying this TCR beta chain has at least ten counts. The antigen remains unidentified. This entry is derived from a study of glioma-infiltrating T cells. The study's findings and limits: Tissue-blood divergence was below expectation in non-neoplastic patients, above in gliomas. CDR3 overlap between tissue and blood was very small.

Using RNA template, CDR3s of TCR alpha and beta were amplified with iRepertoire arm-PCR. For one-step reverse transcription and amplification, about 85-400 ng of tissue mRNA or PBMC total RNA was used. MiXCR, applied by TCRdb to the multiplex PCR reads, yields one record per CDR3 protein. This repertoire shows about 180,000 distinct CDR3 sequences, about 40% found once; its top ten account for over 4%. Sequenced input: glioma tissue, nonneoplastic brain tissue, or PBMCs (not recorded which). This receptor was obtained from a human donor with low-grade glioma or glioblastoma, undergoing nonglioma brain surgery, or in good health (not recorded which).

CDR3 loop: CASSGSYNEQFF. The CDR3 region has the DNA TGTGCCTCTAGCGGCTCCTACAATGAGCAGTTCTTC. V is TRBV2 and J is TRBJ2-1; TRBD2 aligns across 7 bases. Germline CDR1 SNHLY, CDR2 FYNNEI. This CDR3 is 12 amino acids long. The V segment lost 11 bases and the J segment 0 bases; nucleotides outside the gene matches: 1.